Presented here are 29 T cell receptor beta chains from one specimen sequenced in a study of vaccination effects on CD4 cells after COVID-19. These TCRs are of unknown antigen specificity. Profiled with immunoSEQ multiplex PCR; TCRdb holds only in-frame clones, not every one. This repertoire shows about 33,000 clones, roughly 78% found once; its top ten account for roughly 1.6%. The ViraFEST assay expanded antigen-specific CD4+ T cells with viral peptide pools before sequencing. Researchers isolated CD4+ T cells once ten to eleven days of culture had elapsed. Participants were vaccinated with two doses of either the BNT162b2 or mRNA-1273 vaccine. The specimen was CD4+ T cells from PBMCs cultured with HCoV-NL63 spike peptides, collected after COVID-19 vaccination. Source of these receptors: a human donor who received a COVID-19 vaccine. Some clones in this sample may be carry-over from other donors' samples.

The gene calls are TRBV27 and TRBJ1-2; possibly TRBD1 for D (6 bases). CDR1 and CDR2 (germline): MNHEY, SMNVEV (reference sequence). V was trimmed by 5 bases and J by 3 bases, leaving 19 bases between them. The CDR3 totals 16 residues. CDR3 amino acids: CASSATGQPLDYGYTF. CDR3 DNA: TGTGCCAGCAGTGCCACGGGACAACCACTAGACTATGGCTACACCTTC.

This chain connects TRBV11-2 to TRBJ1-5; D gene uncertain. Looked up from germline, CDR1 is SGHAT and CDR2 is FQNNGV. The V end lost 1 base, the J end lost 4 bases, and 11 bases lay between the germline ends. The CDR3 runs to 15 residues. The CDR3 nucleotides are TGTGCCAGCAGCTTAGTGGGAACAGCTAATCAGCCCCAGCATTTT. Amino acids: CASSLVGTANQPQHF.

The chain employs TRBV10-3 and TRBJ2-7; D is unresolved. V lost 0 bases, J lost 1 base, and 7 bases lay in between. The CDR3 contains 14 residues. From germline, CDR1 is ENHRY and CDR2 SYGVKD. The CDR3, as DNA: TGTGCCATCAGTGAGTCTCACCCGTCCTACGAGCAGTACGTC. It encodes CAISESHPSYEQYV.

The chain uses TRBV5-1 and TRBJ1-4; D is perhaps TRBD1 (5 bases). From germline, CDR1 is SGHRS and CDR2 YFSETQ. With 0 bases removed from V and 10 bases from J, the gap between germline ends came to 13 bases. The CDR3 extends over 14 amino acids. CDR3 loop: CASSLAAGEGKLFF. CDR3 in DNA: TGCGCCAGCAGCTTGGCCGCGGGGGAGGGAAAACTGTTTTTT.

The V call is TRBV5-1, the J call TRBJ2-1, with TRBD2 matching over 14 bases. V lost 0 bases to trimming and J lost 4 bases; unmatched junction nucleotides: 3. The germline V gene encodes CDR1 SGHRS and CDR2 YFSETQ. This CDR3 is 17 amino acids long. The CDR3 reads CASSLVGLAGGYNEQFF. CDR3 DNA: TGCGCCAGCAGCTTGGTAGGACTAGCGGGGGGATACAATGAGCAGTTCTTC.

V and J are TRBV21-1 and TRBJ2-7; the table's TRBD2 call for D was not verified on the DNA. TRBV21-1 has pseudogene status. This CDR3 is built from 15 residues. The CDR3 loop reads CASSSRGTSYHEQYV. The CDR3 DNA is TGTGCCAGCAGCTCCAGGGGGACTAGCTACCACGAGCAGTACGTC.

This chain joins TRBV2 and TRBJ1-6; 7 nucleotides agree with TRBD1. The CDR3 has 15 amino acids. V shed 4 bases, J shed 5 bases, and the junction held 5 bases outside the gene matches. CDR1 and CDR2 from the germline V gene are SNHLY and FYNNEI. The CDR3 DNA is TGTGCCAGCAGTGCCTGGGGACAGAATAATTCACCCCTCCACTTT. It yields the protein CASSAWGQNNSPLHF.

CDR3 nucleotides: TGTGCCAGCAGCTTGGGGCACTCTGGGGCCAACGTCCTGACTTTC. This encodes CASSLGHSGANVLTF. The V call is TRBV5-8, the J call TRBJ2-6; D call uncertain. Trimming left V 0 bases short and J 0 bases short, with 4 bases between. Germline CDR1 SGHTS, CDR2 YDEGEE. This CDR3 contains 15 residues.

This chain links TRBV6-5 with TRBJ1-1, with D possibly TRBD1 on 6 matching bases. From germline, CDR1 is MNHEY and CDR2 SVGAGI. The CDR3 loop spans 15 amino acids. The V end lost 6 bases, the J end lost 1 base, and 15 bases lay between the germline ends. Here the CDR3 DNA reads TGTGCCAGCAGCCTCTCCGGGACAAAGAACACTGAAGCTTTCTTT. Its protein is CASSLSGTKNTEAFF.

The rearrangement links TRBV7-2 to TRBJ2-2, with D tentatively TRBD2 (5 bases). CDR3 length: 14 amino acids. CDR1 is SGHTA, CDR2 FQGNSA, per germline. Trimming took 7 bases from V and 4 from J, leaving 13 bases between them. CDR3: CASNFKEGTGELFF. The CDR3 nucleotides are TGTGCCAGCAACTTTAAAGAGGGCACCGGGGAGCTGTTTTTT. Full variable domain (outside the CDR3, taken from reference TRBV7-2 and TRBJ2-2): GAGVSQSPSNKVTEKGKDVELRCDPISGHTALYWYRQSLGQGLEFLIYFQGNSAPDKSGLPSDRFSAERTGGSVSTLTIQRTQQEDSAVYLCASNFKEGTGELFFGEGSRLTVL.

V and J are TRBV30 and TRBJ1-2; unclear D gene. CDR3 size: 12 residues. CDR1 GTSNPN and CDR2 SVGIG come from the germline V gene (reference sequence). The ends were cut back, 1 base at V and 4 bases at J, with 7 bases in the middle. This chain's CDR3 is CAWSDGIYGYTF. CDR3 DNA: TGTGCCTGGAGTGACGGCATCTATGGCTACACCTTC.

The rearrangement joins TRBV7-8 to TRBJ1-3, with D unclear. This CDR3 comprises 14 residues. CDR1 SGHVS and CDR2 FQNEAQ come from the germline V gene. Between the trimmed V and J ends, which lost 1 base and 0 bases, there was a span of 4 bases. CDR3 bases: TGTGCCAGCAGCTTAGGCGTCTCTGGAAACACCATATATTTT. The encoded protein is CASSLGVSGNTIYF. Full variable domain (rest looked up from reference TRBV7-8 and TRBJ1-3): GAGVSQSPRYKVAKRGQDVALRCDPISGHVSLFWYQQALGQGPEFLTYFQNEAQLDKSGLPSDRFFAERPEGSVSTLKIQRTQQEDSAVYLCASSLGVSGNTIYFGEGSWLTVV.

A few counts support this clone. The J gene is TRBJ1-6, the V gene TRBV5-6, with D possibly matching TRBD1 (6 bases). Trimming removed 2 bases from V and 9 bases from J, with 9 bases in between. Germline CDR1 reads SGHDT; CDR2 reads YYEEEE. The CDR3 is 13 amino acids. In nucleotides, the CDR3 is TGTGCCAGCAGCTTCTACAGGGCTTCACCCCTCCACTTT. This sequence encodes CASSFYRASPLHF.

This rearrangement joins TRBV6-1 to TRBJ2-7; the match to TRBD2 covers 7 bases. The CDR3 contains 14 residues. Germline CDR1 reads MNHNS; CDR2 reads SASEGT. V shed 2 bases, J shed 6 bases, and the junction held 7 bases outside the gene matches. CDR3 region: CASSERGRGGEQYV. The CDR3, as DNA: TGTGCCAGCAGTGAACGCGGGAGAGGAGGCGAGCAGTACGTC.

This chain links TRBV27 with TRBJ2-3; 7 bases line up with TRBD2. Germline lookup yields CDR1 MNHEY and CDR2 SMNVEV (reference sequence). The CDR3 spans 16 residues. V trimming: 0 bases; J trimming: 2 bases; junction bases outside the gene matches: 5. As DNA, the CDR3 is TGTGCCAGCAGTTTATCGGGGGGGTCTTACACAGATACGCAGTATTTT. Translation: CASSLSGGSYTDTQYF.

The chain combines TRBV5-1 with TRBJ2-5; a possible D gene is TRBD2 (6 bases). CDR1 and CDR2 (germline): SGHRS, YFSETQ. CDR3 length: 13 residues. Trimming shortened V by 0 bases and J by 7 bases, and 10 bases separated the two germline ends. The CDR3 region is CASSLEVGGTQYF. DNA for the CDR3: TGCGCCAGCAGCTTGGAAGTGGGGGGGACCCAGTACTTC.

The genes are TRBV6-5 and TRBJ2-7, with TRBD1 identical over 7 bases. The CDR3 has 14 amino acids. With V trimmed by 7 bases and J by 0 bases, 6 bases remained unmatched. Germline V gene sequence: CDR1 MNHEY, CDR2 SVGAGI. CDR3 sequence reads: CASIKGDSSYEQYV. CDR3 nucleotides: TGTGCCAGCATTAAGGGGGACAGCTCCTACGAGCAGTACGTC.

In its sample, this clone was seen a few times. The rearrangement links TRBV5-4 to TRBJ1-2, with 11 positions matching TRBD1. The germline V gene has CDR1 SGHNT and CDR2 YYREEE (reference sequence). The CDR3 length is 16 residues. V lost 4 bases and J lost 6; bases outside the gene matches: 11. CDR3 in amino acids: CASSRGQGDNEDGYTF. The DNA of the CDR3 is TGTGCCAGCAGCCGGGGACAGGGGGATAATGAGGATGGCTACACCTTC.

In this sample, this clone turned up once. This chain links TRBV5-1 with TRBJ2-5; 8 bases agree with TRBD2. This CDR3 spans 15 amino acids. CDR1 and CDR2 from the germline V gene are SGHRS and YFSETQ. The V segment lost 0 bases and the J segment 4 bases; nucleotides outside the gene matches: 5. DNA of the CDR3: TGCGCCAGCAGCTTGGCGGGGGGGCCTCGAGAGACCCAGTACTTC. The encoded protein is CASSLAGGPRETQYF.

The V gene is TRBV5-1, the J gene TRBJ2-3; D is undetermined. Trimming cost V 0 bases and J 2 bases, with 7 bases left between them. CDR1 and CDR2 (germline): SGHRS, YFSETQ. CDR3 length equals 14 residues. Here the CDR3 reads CASSLAPFTDTQYF. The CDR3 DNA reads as TGCGCCAGCAGCTTGGCCCCCTTCACAGATACGCAGTATTTT.

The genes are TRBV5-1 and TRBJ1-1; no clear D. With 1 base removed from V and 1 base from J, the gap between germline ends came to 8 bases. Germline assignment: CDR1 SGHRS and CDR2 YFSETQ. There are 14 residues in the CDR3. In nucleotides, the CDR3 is TGCGCCAGCAGCTTGAGGTCAGAGAACACTGAAGCTTTCTTT. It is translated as CASSLRSENTEAFF.

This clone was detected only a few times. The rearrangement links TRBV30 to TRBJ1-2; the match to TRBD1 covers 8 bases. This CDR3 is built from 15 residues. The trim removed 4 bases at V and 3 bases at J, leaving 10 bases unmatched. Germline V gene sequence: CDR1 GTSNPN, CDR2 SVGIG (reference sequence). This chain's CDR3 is CAWKGGQGLYYGYTF. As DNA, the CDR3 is TGTGCCTGGAAGGGAGGACAGGGCTTGTACTATGGCTACACCTTC.

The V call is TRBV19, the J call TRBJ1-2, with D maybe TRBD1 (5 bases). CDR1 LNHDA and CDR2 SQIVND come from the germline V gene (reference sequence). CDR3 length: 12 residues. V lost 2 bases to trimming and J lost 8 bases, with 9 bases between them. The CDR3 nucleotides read TGTGCCAGTAGTATACAGGGTTGGGGCTACACCTTC. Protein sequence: CASSIQGWGYTF.

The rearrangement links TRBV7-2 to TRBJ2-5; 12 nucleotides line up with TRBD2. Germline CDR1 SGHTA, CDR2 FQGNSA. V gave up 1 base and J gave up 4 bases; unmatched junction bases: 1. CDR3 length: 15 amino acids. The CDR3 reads CASSLVGLAGETQYF. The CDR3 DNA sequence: TGTGCCAGCAGCTTAGTGGGACTAGCGGGAGAGACCCAGTACTTC.

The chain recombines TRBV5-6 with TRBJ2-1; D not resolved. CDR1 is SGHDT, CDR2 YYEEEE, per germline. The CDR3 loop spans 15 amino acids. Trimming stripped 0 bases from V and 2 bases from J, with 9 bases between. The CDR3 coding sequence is TGTGCCAGCAGCTTGGTAAATGGAGCCTACAATGAGCAGTTCTTC. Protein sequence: CASSLVNGAYNEQFF.

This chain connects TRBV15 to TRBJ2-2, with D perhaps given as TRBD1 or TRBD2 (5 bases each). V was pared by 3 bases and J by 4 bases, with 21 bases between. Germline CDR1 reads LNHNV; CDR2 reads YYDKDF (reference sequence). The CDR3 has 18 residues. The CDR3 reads CATSSTRDGPILTGELFF. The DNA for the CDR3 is TGTGCCACCAGCAGCACACGGGACGGACCTATACTCACCGGGGAGCTGTTTTTT.

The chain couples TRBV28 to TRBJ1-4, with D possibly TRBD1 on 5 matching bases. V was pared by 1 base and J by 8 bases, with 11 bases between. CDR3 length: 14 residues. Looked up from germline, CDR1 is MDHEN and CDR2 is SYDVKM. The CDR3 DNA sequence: TGTGCCAGCAGTTTATCCTGGGGCCGGGAAAAACTGTTTTTT. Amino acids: CASSLSWGREKLFF.

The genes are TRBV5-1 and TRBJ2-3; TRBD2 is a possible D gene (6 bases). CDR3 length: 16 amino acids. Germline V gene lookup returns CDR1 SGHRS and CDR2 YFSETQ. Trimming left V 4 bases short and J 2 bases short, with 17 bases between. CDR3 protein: CASSEGLLSSTDTQYF. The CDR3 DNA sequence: TGCGCCAGCAGCGAGGGACTTCTGTCTTCCACAGATACGCAGTATTTT. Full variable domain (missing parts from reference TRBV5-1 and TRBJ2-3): KAGVTQTPRYLIKTRGQQVTLSCSPISGHRSVSWYQQTPGQGLQFLFEYFSETQRNKGNFPGRFSGRQFSNSRSEMNVSTLELGDSALYLCASSEGLLSSTDTQYFGPGTRLTVL.

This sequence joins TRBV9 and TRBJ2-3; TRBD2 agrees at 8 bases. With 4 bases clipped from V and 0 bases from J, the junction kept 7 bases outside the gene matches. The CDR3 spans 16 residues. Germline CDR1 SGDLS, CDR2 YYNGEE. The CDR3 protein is CASSPIAGLSTDTQYF. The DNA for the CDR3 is TGTGCCAGCAGCCCTATAGCGGGGTTGAGCACAGATACGCAGTATTTT.